This TCR beta chain was observed in a study of T cell responses to AZD1222 COVID-19 vaccine. Regarding the study as a whole: White British ancestry dominated among donors, who included more females, and clonal diversity was possibly underestimated.

Generated by immunoSEQ multiplex PCR, the TCRdb table keeps only in-frame clones and is missing some. Of 150,000 to 200,000 clones in the sample, over 85% were seen once. About this clone: Its antigen is as yet unknown.

The sequenced sample was peripheral blood, obtained on day 0 of AZD1222 vaccination. This sequence was found in an adult in good health.

CDR3 protein: CASSPMGGYQPQHF. In nucleotides, the CDR3 is TGTGCCAGCTCACCGATGGGGGGGTATCAGCCCCAGCATTTT. This chain links TRBV18 with TRBJ1-5; the D gene is possibly TRBD1 (5 bases). In germline, CDR1 is KGHSH, CDR2 LQKENI. This CDR3 has 14 amino acids. V dropped 3 bases and J dropped 5 bases, with 11 bases sitting between them.